Following are 5 T cell receptor beta chains from one sample sequenced in a study of beta chain features in type 1 diabetes. The study reverse transcribed the entire isolated RNA, so it sequenced expressed TCRB transcripts. Sequenced by immunoSEQ multiplex PCR; TCRdb stores in-frame clones only, minus some. The sample holds hundreds of thousands of clones, 7.5% to 9% seen once. The sample consisted of central memory CD4+ T cells from blood. The receptors were gathered from a woman aged 18-29 years in good health.

This rearrangement joins TRBV5-4 to TRBJ2-1, with 8 positions matching TRBD1. Per germline, CDR1 SGHNT and CDR2 YYREEE (reference sequence). The J segment lost 4 bases and the V segment lost 4 bases, leaving 10 bases of the junction unmatched. This CDR3 comprises 16 residues. The DNA for the CDR3 is TGTGCCAGCAGCAATGGAGGACAGGGCGCTTACAATGAGCAGTTCTTC. This codes for CASSNGGQGAYNEQFF.

The rearrangement uses TRBV14 and TRBJ1-2; no definite D call. V lost 1 base to trimming and J lost 5 bases, with 14 bases between them. Germline V CDR1 and CDR2: SGHDN, FVKESK. The CDR3 is 15 amino acids. The DNA for the CDR3 is TGTGCCAGCAGCCAAGGATATAGGGTGTTATATGGCTACACCTTC. Translated, it gives CASSQGYRVLYGYTF.

This chain connects TRBV4-1 to TRBJ2-5; a possible D gene is TRBD1 (6 bases). The V and J ends lost 4 bases and 3 bases respectively, with 9 bases between them. The CDR3 sequence is 13 residues long. Germline CDR1 MGHRA, CDR2 YSYEKL. Here the CDR3 DNA reads TGCGCCAGCAGCCGGACAGAAAAAGAGACCCAGTACTTC. It translates to CASSRTEKETQYF.

A single count supports this clone. This clone may be a read error of a much larger clone one base away. In the same sample, other DNA sequences code for this CDR3. V usage is TRBV7-2 and J usage is TRBJ2-5; D gene ambiguous. The length of the CDR3 is 11 residues. Trimming cost V 6 bases and J 2 bases, with 4 bases left between them. Germline V lookup: CDR1 SGHTA, CDR2 FQGNSA. DNA for the CDR3: TGTGCCAGCAGTTTTCAAGAGACCCAGTACTTC. Translation gives CASSFQETQYF. The full variable domain, in which reference TRBV7-2 and TRBJ2-5 provide the parts outside the CDR3, is GAGVSQSPSNKVTEKGKDVELRCDPISGHTALYWYRQSLGQGLEFLIYFQGNSAPDKSGLPSDRFSAERTGGSVSTLTIQRTQQEDSAVYLCASSFQETQYFGPGTRLLVL.

The chain uses TRBV18 and TRBJ2-7, with D possibly matching TRBD1 (6 bases). V lost 5 bases and J 3 bases, leaving 11 bases between the germline ends. Germline CDR1 and CDR2: KGHSH and LQKENI. The CDR3 is made up of 13 amino acids. This chain's CDR3 is CASSTGTRYEQYF. In DNA form, the CDR3 reads TGTGCCAGCTCAACCGGGACACGCTACGAGCAGTACTTC. Drawing the rest from reference TRBV18 and TRBJ2-7, the complete variable domain is NAGVMQNPRHLVRRRGQEARLRCSPMKGHSHVYWYRQLPEEGLKFMVYLQKENIIDESGMPKERFSAEFPKEGPSILRIQQVVRGDSAAYFCASSTGTRYEQYFGPGTRLTVT.